This T cell receptor (beta chain) was captured in a study of T cell repertoires in ileal Crohn's disease. Study-level background: About half received postoperative treatment, some ten with thiopurines and around 17 anti-TNF.

Generated by immunoSEQ multiplex PCR, the TCRdb table keeps only in-frame clones and is missing some. The sample includes several thousand clones, around 93% seen only once; the top ten take roughly 1.5%. In germline, CDR1 is SGHTA, CDR2 FQGTGA. J was trimmed by 4 bases and V by 5 bases; bases with no gene match: 10. The length of the CDR3 is 15 residues. Study-level findings and limits: Clonal expansions were more frequent in active smokers than non-smokers at surgery.

Turning to this clone: The target antigen is unknown. This CDR3 is also generated by other DNA sequences in the sample.

The source of this sequence is an adult with Crohn's disease. Material for sequencing was ileal tissue. The gene calls are TRBV7-3 and TRBJ2-5, with 7 bases that match TRBD2. In DNA form, the CDR3 reads TGTGCCAGCAGCCCCAGCGGGACCTGGGGAGAGACCCAGTACTTC. Translation: CASSPSGTWGETQYF. The full variable domain, completed using reference TRBV7-3 and TRBJ2-5, is GAGVSQTPSNKVTEKGKYVELRCDPISGHTALYWYRQSLGQGPEFLIYFQGTGAADDSGLPNDRFFAVRPEGSVSTLKIQRTERGDSAVYLCASSPSGTWGETQYFGPGTRLLVL.